This is a list of T cell receptor beta chains from one sample in a study of cytomegalovirus exposure and HLA in healthy donors. Only in-frame clones appear in the TCRdb table, and some are missing; sequencing was by immunoSEQ multiplex PCR. Recorded here are just over 150,000 clones; the top ten clones represent roughly 1.3%. Sequenced material: PBMCs. The receptors come from a woman in her sixties or seventies in good health and CMV-seronegative. Both conserved end residues are part of each CDR3. The D gene is left open where the match is weak.

J gene,V gene,D gene,CDR3 protein,CDR3 DNA
TRBJ2-5,TRBV29-1,TRBD2,CSVESLAGAQETQYF,TGCAGCGTTGAAAGTCTAGCGGGGGCTCAAGAGACCCAGTACTTC
TRBJ1-5,TRBV5-1,TRBD1,CASSLSGQGGNQPQHF,TGCGCCAGCAGCTTGTCGGGACAGGGGGGAAATCAGCCCCAGCATTTT
TRBJ1-2,TRBV6-5,.,CASSYIAGGVYGYTF,TGTGCCAGCAGTTATATTGCGGGGGGCGTTTACGGCTACACCTTC
TRBJ1-1,TRBV6-5,.,CASSYSEVATEAFF,TGTGCCAGCAGTTACTCCGAGGTGGCTACTGAAGCTTTCTTT
TRBJ1-1,TRBV2,.,CASSEQGPNTEAFF,TGTGCCAGCAGTGAGCAGGGGCCGAACACTGAAGCTTTCTTT
TRBJ1-6,TRBV27,.,CASSLFHRDGSPLHF,TGTGCCAGCAGTTTATTCCACAGGGACGGCTCACCCCTCCACTTT
TRBJ2-5,TRBV5-4,.,CASGGYQETQYF,TGTGCCAGCGGGGGGTACCAAGAGACCCAGTACTTC
TRBJ2-1,TRBV29-1,.,CSVEDQRTPYNEQFF,TGCAGCGTTGAAGATCAGAGGACACCTTACAATGAGCAGTTCTTC
TRBJ1-1,TRBV6-1,TRBD1,CASSEPGQGNTEAFF,TGTGCCAGCAGTGAACCCGGACAGGGGAACACTGAAGCTTTCTTT
TRBJ1-1,TRBV29-1,TRBD1,CSADRGNTEAFF,TGCAGCGCCGACAGGGGGAACACTGAAGCTTTCTTT
TRBJ2-3,TRBV19,TRBD1,CASSIGQGTDTQYF,TGTGCCAGTAGTATTGGACAGGGAACCGATACGCAGTATTTT
TRBJ1-5,TRBV30,.,CAYLRPGGAVSNQPQHF,TGTGCCTACCTACGCCCTGGGGGGGCAGTTAGCAATCAGCCCCAGCATTTT
TRBJ1-1,TRBV10-3,.,CAISGGRITEAFF,TGTGCCATCAGTGGGGGCAGAATCACTGAAGCTTTCTTT
TRBJ1-4,TRBV27,.,CASSLQLATNEKLFF,TGTGCCAGCAGTTTGCAACTGGCAACTAATGAAAAACTGTTTTTT
TRBJ1-3,TRBV18,.,CASSPPTSGNTIYF,TGTGCCAGCTCACCACCGACATCTGGAAACACCATATATTTT
TRBJ2-2,TRBV11-3,.,CASSLLSGELFF,TGTGCCAGCAGCTTACTATCCGGGGAGCTGTTTTTT
TRBJ1-5,TRBV7-8,TRBD1,CASSPDRGWGQPQHF,TGTGCCAGCAGCCCGGACAGGGGTTGGGGTCAGCCCCAGCATTTT
TRBJ2-3,TRBV6-5,TRBD1,CASRGQGTDTQYF,TGTGCCAGCAGGGGACAGGGGACAGATACGCAGTATTTT
TRBJ2-7,TRBV10-3,.,CAISESLARGEQYF,TGTGCCATCAGTGAGTCGTTGGCCCGAGGCGAGCAGTACTTC
TRBJ2-7,TRBV5-1,TRBD2,CASSWGLAGYEQYF,TGCGCCAGCAGCTGGGGACTAGCGGGTTACGAGCAGTACTTC
TRBJ1-2,TRBV4-1,TRBD1,CASSLQGSHGYTF,TGCGCCAGCAGCCTACAGGGGTCCCATGGCTACACCTTC
TRBJ2-5,TRBV5-4,.,CASSLDKRGGSETQYF,TGTGCCAGCAGCCTTGACAAAAGAGGGGGATCGGAGACCCAGTACTTC
TRBJ1-6,TRBV25-1,.,CASSAGSRLNSPLHF,TGTGCCAGCAGCGCGGGGAGCAGGTTGAATTCACCCCTCCACTTT
TRBJ2-7,TRBV9,TRBD2,CASSVDFSGGYEQYF,TGTGCCAGCAGCGTAGATTTTAGCGGGGGCTACGAGCAGTACTTC
TRBJ2-4,TRBV7-9,.,CASSFGPAAHIQYF,TGTGCCAGCAGCTTCGGTCCGGCGGCACACATTCAGTACTTC
TRBJ1-4,TRBV2,TRBD1,CASNSRQGANEKLFF,TGTGCCAGCAATTCTCGACAGGGAGCTAATGAAAAACTGTTTTTT
TRBJ1-1,TRBV27,.,CASSRRAGLTEAFF,TGTGCCAGCAGTCGCAGGGCCGGGCTCACTGAAGCTTTCTTT
TRBJ2-7,TRBV5-1,TRBD1,CASSNTGVSDEQYF,TGCGCCAGCAGCAATACAGGGGTGAGCGACGAGCAGTACTTC
TRBJ2-3,TRBV7-3,TRBD1,CASSLDRGSTDTQYF,TGTGCCAGCAGCCTTGACAGGGGAAGCACAGATACGCAGTATTTT
TRBJ1-2,TRBV9,.,CASSVDPRGAGRWGYTF,TGTGCCAGCAGCGTCGACCCCAGGGGAGCGGGGAGATGGGGCTACACCTTC
TRBJ1-5,TRBV9,.,CASSVAGGNQPQHF,TGTGCCAGCAGCGTAGCGGGCGGGAATCAGCCCCAGCATTTT
TRBJ2-1,TRBV27,TRBD2,CASSPRGTSGSYNEQFF,TGTGCCAGCAGTCCAAGAGGGACTAGCGGGTCTTACAATGAGCAGTTCTTC
TRBJ2-7,TRBV10-3,.,CAISGDRSYEQYF,TGTGCCATCAGTGGAGACAGATCCTACGAGCAGTACTTC